This is a list of T cell receptor beta chains from one sample in a study of blood T cell repertoires in COVID-19. TCRdb's copy holds only in-frame clones and misses some; the assay was immunoSEQ multiplex PCR. The sample lists over 250,000 clones; 85% to 90% were seen once. Sequencing was carried out using PBMCs or T cells enriched from blood (not recorded which). Receptors were obtained from a woman aged 60-75 years who had recovered from COVID-19. The CDR3 runs from the conserved cysteine through the conserved F or W. Fields, in order: V gene, clone size, D gene, J gene, CDR3 protein, CDR3 DNA. D genes are given only for firm matches. Size is stated for part of the rows, as once, few or many counts, or as a class when the clone is expanded.

TRBV6-5	NA	NA	TRBJ1-1	CASSTTGFMNTEAFF	TGTGCCAGCAGTACGACAGGTTTTATGAACACTGAAGCTTTCTTT
TRBV19	few	NA	TRBJ1-2	CASSKGVLTAF	TGTGCCAGTAGTAAAGGAGTGCTAACGGCCTTC
TRBV19	NA	NA	TRBJ2-5	CASSIVGGAWETQYF	TGTGCCAGTAGTATAGTGGGGGGGGCATGGGAGACCCAGTACTTC
TRBV6-5	NA	NA	TRBJ2-7	CASSGWGDSYEQYF	TGTGCCAGCAGCGGATGGGGGGACTCCTACGAGCAGTACTTC
TRBV9	NA	NA	TRBJ1-1	CASSPRVVRDTEAFF	TGTGCCAGCAGCCCTAGGGTAGTGAGGGACACTGAAGCTTTCTTT
TRBV30	NA	NA	TRBJ1-1	CAWSRVGTEAFF	TGTGCCTGGAGTCGGGTGGGCACTGAAGCTTTCTTT
TRBV9	NA	NA	TRBJ1-6	CASSGGPYNSPLHF	TGTGCCAGCTCCGGAGGGCCCTATAATTCACCCCTCCACTTT
TRBV28	NA	TRBD1	TRBJ1-2	CASRSGTAEGYTF	TGTGCCAGCCGATCCGGGACAGCCGAGGGTTACACCTTC
TRBV28	once	TRBD1	TRBJ1-3	CASSPTRTGGINTIYF	TGTGCCAGCAGTCCGACCCGGACAGGGGGCATCAACACCATATATTTT
TRBV5-1	NA	TRBD1	TRBJ2-3	CASSLTPSGTGGPDTQYF	TGCGCCAGCAGCCTGACCCCGTCCGGGACAGGGGGCCCAGATACGCAGTATTTT
TRBV29-1	NA	NA	TRBJ2-1	CSVQDNSNEQFF	TGCAGCGTTCAGGATAATTCAAACGAGCAGTTCTTC
TRBV11-2	NA	TRBD1	TRBJ1-2	CASSLARDRWGYGYTF	TGTGCCAGCAGCTTAGCCAGGGACAGGTGGGGCTATGGCTACACCTTC
TRBV29-1	NA	TRBD2	TRBJ2-1	CSVEGRTSGYNEQFF	TGCAGCGTTGAAGGTCGGACTAGCGGGTACAATGAGCAGTTCTTC
TRBV2	NA	NA	TRBJ1-1	CASNPHETEAFF	TGTGCCAGCAATCCACACGAAACTGAAGCTTTCTTT
TRBV19	NA	TRBD1	TRBJ1-6	CASSTKGQSYLRNSPLHF	TGTGCCAGTAGTACGAAGGGACAGAGTTACCTTAGGAATTCACCCCTCCACTTT
TRBV27	NA	TRBD1	TRBJ1-6	CASSLQGANSPLHF	TGTGCCAGCAGTTTACAGGGGGCAAATTCACCCCTCCACTTT
TRBV7-5	NA	NA	TRBJ1-6	CARRSKPGHNNSPLHF	TGTGCCAGACGCTCAAAACCGGGACATAATAATTCACCCCTCCACTTT
TRBV3-1/TRBV3-2	NA	NA	TRBJ1-1	CASSHTGEAFF	TGTGCCAGCAGCCATACGGGTGAAGCTTTCTTT
TRBV28	NA	NA	TRBJ2-7	CASRTLYEQYF	TGTGCCAGCAGGACACTCTACGAGCAGTACTTC
TRBV30	NA	NA	TRBJ1-2	CAVGQGLYGYTF	TGTGCTGTCGGGCAGGGACTCTATGGCTACACCTTC
TRBV10-3	NA	NA	TRBJ2-1	CAISGLRANSYNEQFF	TGTGCCATCAGTGGCCTACGAGCGAACTCCTACAATGAGCAGTTCTTC
TRBV10-1	NA	TRBD2	TRBJ2-1	CASSHLAGGSYNEQFF	TGCGCCAGCAGCCATCTAGCGGGAGGTTCGTACAATGAGCAGTTCTTC
TRBV6-4	once	NA	TRBJ1-1	CASRAQGWNTEAFF	TGTGCCAGCAGGGCACAGGGATGGAACACTGAAGCTTTCTTT
TRBV11-2	NA	TRBD1	TRBJ1-1	CASSLGVGTGATEAFF	TGTGCCAGCAGCTTAGGGGTCGGGACAGGTGCCACTGAAGCTTTCTTT
TRBV3-1/TRBV3-2	NA	NA	TRBJ2-3	CASSFSGAADTQYF	TGTGCCAGCAGTTTCTCAGGGGCGGCAGATACGCAGTATTTT
TRBV2	NA	NA	TRBJ2-2	CASSVTGWNTGELFF	TGTGCCAGCAGTGTTACAGGGTGGAACACCGGGGAGCTGTTTTTT